A selection of T cell receptor beta chains follows, all from one sample in a study of shared clonotypes between healthy human individuals. Clones were sequenced by immunoSEQ multiplex PCR, and TCRdb holds only the in-frame ones, with some missing. The table has about 380,000 clones, about 96% seen once. The sample taken for sequencing was memory CD8+ T cells sorted from blood. The receptors stem from a man younger than 45 in good health. Each CDR3 is given with its conserved first and last residue. The D gene is left open where the match is weak. The size field is filled for only some rows; it gives once, few, many or a size class.

CDR3nt: TGTGCCAGCAGCTTACAGGGGAGGTATGAAAAACTGTTTTTT; CDR3aa: CASSLQGRYEKLFF; d_gene: TRBD1; v_gene: TRBV6-1; abundance: NA; j_gene: TRBJ1-4
CDR3nt: TGTGCCAGCAGCTACACCGGGACTAGCGGTTACAATGAGCAGTTCTTC; CDR3aa: CASSYTGTSGYNEQFF; d_gene: TRBD2; v_gene: TRBV11-2; abundance: NA; j_gene: TRBJ2-1
CDR3nt: TGTGCCAGCAGCTTACCAGGTACAGATACGCAGTATTTT; CDR3aa: CASSLPGTDTQYF; d_gene: NA; v_gene: TRBV5-4; abundance: NA; j_gene: TRBJ2-3
CDR3nt: TGTGCCAGCATCGGTGAAGGCAATCAGCCCCAGCATTTT; CDR3aa: CASIGEGNQPQHF; d_gene: NA; v_gene: TRBV2; abundance: NA; j_gene: TRBJ1-5
CDR3nt: TGTGCCGGAGGGATACAGGGGATGACAGATACGCAGTATTTT; CDR3aa: CAGGIQGMTDTQYF; d_gene: NA; v_gene: TRBV2; abundance: NA; j_gene: TRBJ2-3
CDR3nt: TGTGCCAGCAATCCACGGGGACTAGATAAGAATGAGCAGTTCTTC; CDR3aa: CASNPRGLDKNEQFF; d_gene: TRBD2; v_gene: TRBV28; abundance: NA; j_gene: TRBJ2-1
CDR3nt: TGTGCCAGCAGCCCGCTCGGGACGCCAAACTCCTACGAGCAGTACTTC; CDR3aa: CASSPLGTPNSYEQYF; d_gene: NA; v_gene: TRBV5-4; abundance: once; j_gene: TRBJ2-7
CDR3nt: TGTGCCAGCAGCCAAGACTTCTCCCCCTACGAGCAGTACTTC; CDR3aa: CASSQDFSPYEQYF; d_gene: NA; v_gene: TRBV14; abundance: NA; j_gene: TRBJ2-7
CDR3nt: TGTGCCTGGACCCGAGCAGGGGGCTATAGCACTGAAGCTTTCTTT; CDR3aa: CAWTRAGGYSTEAFF; d_gene: TRBD1; v_gene: TRBV30; abundance: NA; j_gene: TRBJ1-1
CDR3nt: TGTGCCTGGGCAACGGGGGGCCCGCAGTACTTC; CDR3aa: CAWATGGPQYF; d_gene: NA; v_gene: TRBV30; abundance: NA; j_gene: TRBJ2-7
CDR3nt: TGTGCCAGCAGCTTAAAGGGACTGGCCTACGAGCAGTACTTC; CDR3aa: CASSLKGLAYEQYF; d_gene: NA; v_gene: TRBV5-5; abundance: NA; j_gene: TRBJ2-7
CDR3nt: TGTGCCATCAGTGACCGGGACAGGGCCCCCTCTGGGGCCAACGTCCTGACTTTC; CDR3aa: CAISDRDRAPSGANVLTF; d_gene: TRBD1; v_gene: TRBV10-3; abundance: NA; j_gene: TRBJ2-6
CDR3nt: TGCACCAGCAGCCGAAACGGGACCAGCTCCTACGAGCAGTACTTC; CDR3aa: CTSSRNGTSSYEQYF; d_gene: NA; v_gene: TRBV1; abundance: NA; j_gene: TRBJ2-7
CDR3nt: TGTGCCAGCGAGTGGAGCCCTGGCTACACCTTC; CDR3aa: CASEWSPGYTF; d_gene: NA; v_gene: TRBV7-9; abundance: NA; j_gene: TRBJ1-2
CDR3nt: TGTGCCAGCAGTTCCCCGGGACAGGGAAGGTCCTACGAGCAGTACTTC; CDR3aa: CASSSPGQGRSYEQYF; d_gene: TRBD1; v_gene: TRBV28; abundance: NA; j_gene: TRBJ2-7
CDR3nt: TGTGCCAGCTCACCACCGCCTAGCGGATCCTACGAGCAGTACTTC; CDR3aa: CASSPPPSGSYEQYF; d_gene: TRBD2; v_gene: TRBV18; abundance: NA; j_gene: TRBJ2-7
CDR3nt: TGTGCCTGGACGGGGGCTGGGGAGCTGTTTTTT; CDR3aa: CAWTGAGELFF; d_gene: NA; v_gene: TRBV30; abundance: NA; j_gene: TRBJ2-2
CDR3nt: TGCAGCGTTGGAATTCGGGAAGCGGCGCCGCAGTACTTC; CDR3aa: CSVGIREAAPQYF; d_gene: NA; v_gene: TRBV29-1; abundance: NA; j_gene: TRBJ2-7
CDR3nt: TGCAGTCCGGGCACTGAAGCTTTCTTT; CDR3aa: CSPGTEAFF; d_gene: NA; v_gene: TRBV20-1; abundance: few; j_gene: TRBJ1-1
CDR3nt: TGTGCCTGGAGTCTAGCGGGAGGCCGGGGAGATACGCAGTATTTT; CDR3aa: CAWSLAGGRGDTQYF; d_gene: TRBD2; v_gene: TRBV30; abundance: once; j_gene: TRBJ2-3
CDR3nt: TGTGCCAGCAGCTTGGATCCGACGGATAGGGAGACCCAGTACTTC; CDR3aa: CASSLDPTDRETQYF; d_gene: NA; v_gene: TRBV5-8; abundance: NA; j_gene: TRBJ2-5
CDR3nt: TGTGCCAGCAGTTTATCAGGGCGGCACTACGAGCAGTACTTC; CDR3aa: CASSLSGRHYEQYF; d_gene: NA; v_gene: TRBV28; abundance: NA; j_gene: TRBJ2-7
CDR3nt: TGCGCCAGCAGTGGATCTTCAACCGGGGAGCTGTTTTTT; CDR3aa: CASSGSSTGELFF; d_gene: NA; v_gene: TRBV10-1; abundance: NA; j_gene: TRBJ2-2
CDR3nt: TGTGCCAGCAGTACAGACAGGGACTCACCCCTCCACTTT; CDR3aa: CASSTDRDSPLHF; d_gene: TRBD1; v_gene: TRBV6-6; abundance: NA; j_gene: TRBJ1-6